The sequence of this TCR beta chain was determined in a study of cytomegalovirus exposure and HLA in healthy donors. The PCR employed 60 Vbeta primers together with 13 Jbeta primers. The assay was immunoSEQ multiplex PCR, and TCRdb's table has in-frame clones only and misses some. This sample yields 180,000 or so clones, of which more than 70% are seen a single time; less than 1.5% belongs to the top ten. Findings of the study overall: Altogether, 160 or so TCR beta chains were recorded as cytomegalovirus-associated.

Note on this clone: What it binds is not known.

CDR3 size: 16 residues. After removal of 2 bases from V and 6 bases from J, the junction contained 11 bases not matched to a gene. Germline loops: CDR1 WSHSY, CDR2 SAAADI. Sequencing input: PBMCs. The rearrangement joins TRBV10-2 to TRBJ1-2; 8 bases are a match to TRBD1. The TCR originated in a girl aged 5 to 17 in good health and CMV-seropositive. The CDR3 nucleotides read TGCGCCAGCAGTGAGGATCTTGACAGGGGATTCCATGGCTACACCTTC. Its protein is CASSEDLDRGFHGYTF.